This record concerns one TCR beta chain sequence. Its antigen is still unknown. These data are taken from a study of cytomegalovirus exposure and HLA in healthy donors. The CDR3 contains 16 residues. The V segment lost 1 base and the J segment 3 bases; nucleotides outside the gene matches: 5. The germline CDR1 and CDR2 sequences are SGHDT and YYEEEE. General study points: Earlier results showed most TCR beta V segments being productive about 87% or about 30% of the time.

The PCR made use of 60 Vbeta and 13 Jbeta primers. The table came from immunoSEQ multiplex PCR; TCRdb's copy has only in-frame clones and leaves some out. The sample carries about 200,000 clones, about 80% recorded once. The sequenced sample consisted of PBMCs. The clonotype originates from a young man in good health and CMV-seronegative. This chain connects TRBV5-6 to TRBJ1-5; 9 bases are shared with TRBD1. The CDR3 loop reads CASSLYGTGNNQPQHF. CDR3 coding DNA: TGTGCCAGCAGCTTGTACGGGACAGGGAACAATCAGCCCCAGCATTTT.